The clone carrying this TCR beta chain was observed a few times. This sample is drawn from a study of T-cell reconstitution after alpha-beta-depleted transplantation in children. The CDR3 sequence is 15 residues long. V dropped 1 base and J dropped 1; count of bases not matched to a gene: 3. Looked up from germline, CDR1 is MGHRA and CDR2 is YSYEKL. Preparation of the TCRbeta library used unique molecular identifiers. Each CDR3 protein is one row after TCRdb ran MiXCR on the PCR reads. The table lists more than 450,000 distinct CDR3 sequences, around 16% of them singletons. This rearrangement joins TRBV4-1 to TRBJ1-1; 7 bases map to TRBD1. The specimen was PBMCs from the stem cell graft donor, collected from the stem cell graft. This sequence was found in a human donor who donated a stem cell graft to a child with acute lymphoblastic leukemia. This CDR3 is CASSQGDRENTEAFF. CDR3 in DNA: TGCGCCAGCAGCCAAGGTGACAGGGAGAACACTGAAGCTTTCTTT.